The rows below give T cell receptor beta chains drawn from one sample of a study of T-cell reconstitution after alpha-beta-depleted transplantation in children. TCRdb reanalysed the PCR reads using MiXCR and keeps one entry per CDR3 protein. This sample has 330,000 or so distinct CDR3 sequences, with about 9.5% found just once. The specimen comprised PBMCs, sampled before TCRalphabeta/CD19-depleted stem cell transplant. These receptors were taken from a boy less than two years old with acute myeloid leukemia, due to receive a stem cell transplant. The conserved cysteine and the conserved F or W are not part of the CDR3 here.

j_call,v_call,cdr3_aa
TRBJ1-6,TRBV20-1,SARLPGQGNSPLH
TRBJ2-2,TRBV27,ASSPTEAGELF
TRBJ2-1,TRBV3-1,ASSRSGLEQF
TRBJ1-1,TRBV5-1,ASGYVGTEAF
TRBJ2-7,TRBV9,ASSASWDSSYEQY
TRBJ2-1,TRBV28,ASRGQGLGYPEQF
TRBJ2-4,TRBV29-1,SVGGTDLAKNIQY
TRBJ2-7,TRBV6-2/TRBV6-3,ASSLRMDSYEQY
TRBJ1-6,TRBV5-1,ASSLGSYSYNSPLH
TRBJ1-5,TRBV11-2,ASSWTGHQPQH
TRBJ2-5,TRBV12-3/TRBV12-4,ASSLTPTSETQY
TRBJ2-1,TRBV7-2,ASSSRSGDEQF
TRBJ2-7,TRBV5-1,ASSLNRGTPYEQY
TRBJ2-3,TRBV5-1,ASKKTSPTDTQY
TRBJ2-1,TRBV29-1,SFEWTGGNEQF
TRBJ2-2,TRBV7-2,ASSDKGHGRGELF
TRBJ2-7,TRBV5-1,ASSPGTGLYEQY
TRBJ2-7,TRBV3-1,ASSHGGEQY
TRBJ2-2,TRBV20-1,SAGRLTGELF
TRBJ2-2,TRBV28,ASRRGSNTGELF
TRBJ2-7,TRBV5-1,ASSLDRDSEQY
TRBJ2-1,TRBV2,ASILESGGSYNEQF
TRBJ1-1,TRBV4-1,ASSQGSGPEAF
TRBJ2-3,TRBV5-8,ASRVRGWGLTDTQY
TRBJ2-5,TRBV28,ASSLGQGSQETQY
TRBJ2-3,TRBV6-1,ASSEIPGGGGTDTQY
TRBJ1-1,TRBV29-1,SVLGQGGTEAF
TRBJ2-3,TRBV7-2,ASSRSGGPDTQY
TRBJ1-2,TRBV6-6,ASSYTGGGYT
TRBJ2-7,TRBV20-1,SARAEPKREQY
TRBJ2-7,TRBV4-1,ASSQQESWYEQY
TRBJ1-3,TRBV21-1,ASSKGRLGGGNTIY
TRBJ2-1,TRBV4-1,ASSQDGGEQF
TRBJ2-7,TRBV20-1,SARGLAYEQY
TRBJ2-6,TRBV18,ASSPLGFPSGANVLT
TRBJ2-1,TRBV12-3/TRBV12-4,ASTIAGRSSYNEQF
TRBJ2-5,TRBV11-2,ASSPGQGEATQY
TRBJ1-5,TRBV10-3,AISQDSNQPQH
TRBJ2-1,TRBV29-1,SGTTSSSYNEQF
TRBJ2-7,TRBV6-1,ASRKGTGGFYEQY
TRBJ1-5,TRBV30,AWSLSFDQPQH
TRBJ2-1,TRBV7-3,ASSFQGPFYNEQF
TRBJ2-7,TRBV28,ASSYHDRGTYEQY
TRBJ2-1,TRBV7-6,ASSFREGGNEQF
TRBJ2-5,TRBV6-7,ASSYSGTGKGETQY
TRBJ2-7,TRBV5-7,ASSGHRPYEQY
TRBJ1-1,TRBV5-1,ASSLGFQGGGAF
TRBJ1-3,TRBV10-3,AISDWQGSGNTIY
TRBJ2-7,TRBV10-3,AISESPSGSYEQY
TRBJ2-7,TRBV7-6,ASSLGPTREQY
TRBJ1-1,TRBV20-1,SASGSNRGNTEAF
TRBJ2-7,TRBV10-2,ASSTLADLSSYEQY
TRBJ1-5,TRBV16,ASSLSGVNNQPQH
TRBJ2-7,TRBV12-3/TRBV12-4,ASSFPGGQGPNEQY